This entry concerns a single TCR beta chain. The antigen remains unidentified. This sample was taken from a study of response to subunit inactivated influenza vaccine. Study results and limitations: Only a handful of new T cells, the authors suggested, are recruited with each seasonal influenza vaccination.

Each CDR3 protein is one row after TCRdb ran MiXCR on the RT-PCR reads. The sample yields 650,000 to 700,000 distinct CDR3 sequences, 15% to 18% seen once. Trimming removed 0 bases from V and 3 bases from J, with 10 bases in between. Germline loops: CDR1 SGHRS, CDR2 YFSETQ. The CDR3 loop spans 15 amino acids. The receptor was isolated from a man aged 50 to 60 who received an inactivated influenza vaccine. The sequences come from PBMCs from blood, collected about 13 days after vaccination. The J gene is TRBJ2-1, the V gene TRBV5-1, with a weak D call TRBD2 (5 bases). CDR3: CASSLVPGNYNEQFF. CDR3 nucleotide sequence: TGCGCCAGCAGCTTGGTTCCCGGGAACTACAATGAGCAGTTCTTC.